The clone carrying this T cell receptor (beta chain) was observed a few times. Its target is not known. At one boundary the junction diverges from the germline segment, which might be a read error. TCRbeta library construction was performed incorporating unique molecular identifiers. In TCRdb, the PCR reads were re-called with MiXCR into one record per CDR3 protein. The table lists 480,000 or so distinct CDR3 sequences, roughly 10% of them singletons. The data originate from a study of T-cell reconstitution after alpha-beta-depleted transplantation in children. Study-wide findings and caveats: At around two months after transplant, the alpha-beta T cells were reportedly derived from several hundred expanded clones that came from non-depleted graft cells. At day 60, the high TCRbeta diversity found in some patients originated from recipient T cells and thymic progenitors that had survived. Hyperexpanded clones declined; after one year, newly produced T cells mostly supplied diversity.

Here the sequenced sample was PBMCs, taken before TCRalphabeta/CD19-depleted stem cell transplant. The sequence was collected from a child aged 2-15 years with inherited bone marrow failure, due to receive a stem cell transplant.

CDR3 region: CASSPLGGGPSGTQYF. The CDR3 DNA is TGTGCTAGCAGCCCCCTGGGAGGGGGGCCAAGTGGGACCCAGTACTTC. The V call is TRBV7-7, the J call TRBJ2-5, with D perhaps matching TRBD2 (7 bases). This CDR3 has 16 residues. Germline assignment: CDR1 SSHAT and CDR2 FNYEAQ (reference sequence).